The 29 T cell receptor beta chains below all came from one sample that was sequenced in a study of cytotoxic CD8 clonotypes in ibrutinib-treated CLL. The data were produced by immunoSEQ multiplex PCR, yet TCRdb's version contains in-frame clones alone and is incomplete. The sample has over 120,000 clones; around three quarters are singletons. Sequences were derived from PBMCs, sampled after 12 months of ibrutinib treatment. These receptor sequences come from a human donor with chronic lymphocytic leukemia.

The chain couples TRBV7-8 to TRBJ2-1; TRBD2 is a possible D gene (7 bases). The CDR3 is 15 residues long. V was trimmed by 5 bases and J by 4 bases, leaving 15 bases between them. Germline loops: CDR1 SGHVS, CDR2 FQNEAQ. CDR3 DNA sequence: TGTGCCAGCAGCCCAAGGGGGGGCGCGTACAATGAGCAGTTCTTC. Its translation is CASSPRGGAYNEQFF.

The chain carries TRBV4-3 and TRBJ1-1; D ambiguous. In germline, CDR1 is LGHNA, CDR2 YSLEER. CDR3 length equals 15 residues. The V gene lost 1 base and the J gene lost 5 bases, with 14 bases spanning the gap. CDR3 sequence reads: CASSQGLDRETEAFF. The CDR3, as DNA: TGCGCCAGCAGCCAAGGGCTAGATCGCGAAACTGAAGCTTTCTTT.

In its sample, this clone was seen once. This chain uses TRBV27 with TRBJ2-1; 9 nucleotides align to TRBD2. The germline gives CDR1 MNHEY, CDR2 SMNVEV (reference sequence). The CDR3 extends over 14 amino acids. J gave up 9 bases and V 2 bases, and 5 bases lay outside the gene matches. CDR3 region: CASSLAGGPIEQFF. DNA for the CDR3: TGTGCCAGCAGTTTAGCGGGAGGGCCCATTGAGCAGTTCTTC.

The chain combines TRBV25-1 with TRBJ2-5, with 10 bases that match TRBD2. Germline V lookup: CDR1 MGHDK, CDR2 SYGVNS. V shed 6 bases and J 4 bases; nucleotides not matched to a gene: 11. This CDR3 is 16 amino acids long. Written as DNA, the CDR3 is TGTGCCAGCAGCCGCGCTAGCGGGAGAGGAGCAGAGACCCAGTACTTC. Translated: CASSRASGRGAETQYF.

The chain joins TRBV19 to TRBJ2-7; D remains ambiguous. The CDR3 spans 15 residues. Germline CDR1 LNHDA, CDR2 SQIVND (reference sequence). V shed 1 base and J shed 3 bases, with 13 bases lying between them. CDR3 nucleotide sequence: TGTGCCAGTAGTATAGGGACCCGACACTACTACGAGCAGTACTTC. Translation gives CASSIGTRHYYEQYF.

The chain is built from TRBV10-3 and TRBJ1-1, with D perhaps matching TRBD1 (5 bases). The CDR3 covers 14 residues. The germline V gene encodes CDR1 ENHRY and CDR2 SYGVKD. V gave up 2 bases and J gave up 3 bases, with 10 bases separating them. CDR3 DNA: TGTGCCATCAGTGAGAGGGGTGCAGACACTGAAGCTTTCTTT. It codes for CAISERGADTEAFF.

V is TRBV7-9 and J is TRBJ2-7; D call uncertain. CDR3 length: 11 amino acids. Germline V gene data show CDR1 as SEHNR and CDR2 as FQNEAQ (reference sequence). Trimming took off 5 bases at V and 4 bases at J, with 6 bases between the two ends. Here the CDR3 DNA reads TGTGCCAGCAGCCTCCATTACGAGCAGTACTTC. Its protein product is CASSLHYEQYF. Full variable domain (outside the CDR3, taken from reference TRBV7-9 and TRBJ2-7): DTGVSQNPRHKITKRGQNVTFRCDPISEHNRLYWYRQTLGQGPEFLTYFQNEAQLEKSRLLSDRFSAERPKGSFSTLEIQRTEQGDSAMYLCASSLHYEQYFGPGTRLTVT.

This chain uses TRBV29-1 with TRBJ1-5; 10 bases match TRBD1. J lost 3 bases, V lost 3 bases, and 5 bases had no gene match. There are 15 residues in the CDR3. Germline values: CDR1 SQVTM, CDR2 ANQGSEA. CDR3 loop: CSVEEGQGTNQPQHF. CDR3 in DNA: TGCAGCGTTGAGGAGGGACAGGGGACCAATCAGCCCCAGCATTTT.

The CDR3 sequence: CASSPGTGPLYGYTF. In DNA form, the CDR3 reads TGTGCCAGCAGCCCGGGGACAGGGCCTCTCTATGGCTACACCTTC. The chain links TRBV9 to TRBJ1-2, with TRBD1 matching over 9 bases. V trimming: 4 bases; J trimming: 4 bases; junction bases outside the gene matches: 8. CDR1 and CDR2 from the germline V gene are SGDLS and YYNGEE. This CDR3 spans 15 amino acids.

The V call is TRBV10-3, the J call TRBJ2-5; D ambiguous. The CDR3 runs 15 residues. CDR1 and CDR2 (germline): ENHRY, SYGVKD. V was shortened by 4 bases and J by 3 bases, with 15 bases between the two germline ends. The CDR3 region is CAISALAGGEETQYF. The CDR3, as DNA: TGTGCCATCAGTGCTTTAGCCGGTGGGGAAGAGACCCAGTACTTC.

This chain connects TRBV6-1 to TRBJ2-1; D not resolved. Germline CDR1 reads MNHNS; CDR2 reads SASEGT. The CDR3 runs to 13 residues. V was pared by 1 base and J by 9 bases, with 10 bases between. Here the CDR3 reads CASSEVSTTEQFF. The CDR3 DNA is TGTGCCAGCAGTGAAGTCTCTACCACTGAGCAGTTCTTC.

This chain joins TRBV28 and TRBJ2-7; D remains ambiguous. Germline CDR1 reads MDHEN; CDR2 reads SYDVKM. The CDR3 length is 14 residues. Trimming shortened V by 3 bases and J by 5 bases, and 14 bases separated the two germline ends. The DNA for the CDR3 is TGTGCCAGCAGTTTCGGGCCCGAAGCCCACGAGCAGTACTTC. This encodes CASSFGPEAHEQYF.

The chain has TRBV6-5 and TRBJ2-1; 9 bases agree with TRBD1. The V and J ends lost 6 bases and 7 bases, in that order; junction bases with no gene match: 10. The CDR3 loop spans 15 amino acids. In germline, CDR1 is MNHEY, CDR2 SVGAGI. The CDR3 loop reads CASSLGTGRSNEQFF. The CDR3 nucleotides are TGTGCCAGCAGCCTCGGGACAGGGCGGTCAAATGAGCAGTTCTTC.

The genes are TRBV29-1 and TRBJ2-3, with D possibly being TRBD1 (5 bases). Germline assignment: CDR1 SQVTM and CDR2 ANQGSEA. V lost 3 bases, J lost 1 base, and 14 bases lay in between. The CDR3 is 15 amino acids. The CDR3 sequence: CSVEDTGSRTDTQYF. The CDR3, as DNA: TGCAGCGTTGAGGACACAGGAAGCCGCACAGATACGCAGTATTTT.

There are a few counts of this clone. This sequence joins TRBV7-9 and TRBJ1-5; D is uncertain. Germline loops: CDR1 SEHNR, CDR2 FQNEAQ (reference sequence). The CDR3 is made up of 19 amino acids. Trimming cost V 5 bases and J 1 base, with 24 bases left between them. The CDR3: CASSLSSLSGSWSNQPQHF. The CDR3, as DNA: TGTGCCAGCAGCCTCTCCTCCCTATCAGGCTCTTGGAGCAATCAGCCCCAGCATTTT.

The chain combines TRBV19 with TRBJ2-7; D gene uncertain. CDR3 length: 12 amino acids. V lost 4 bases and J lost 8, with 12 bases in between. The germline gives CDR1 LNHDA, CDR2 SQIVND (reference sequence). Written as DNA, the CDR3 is TGTGCCAGTAGTACCGCCGGTGTGAAGCAGTACTTC. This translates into CASSTAGVKQYF.

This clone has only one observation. This CDR3 is CASGVGTDTQYF. The CDR3 region has the DNA TGTGCCAGTGGAGTAGGTACAGATACGCAGTATTTT. This chain links TRBV5-4 with TRBJ2-3; no clear D. The V gene's germline CDR1 is SGHNT and CDR2 YYREEE (reference sequence). Between the trimmed V and J ends, which lost 8 bases and 3 bases, there was a span of 10 bases. This CDR3 has 12 residues.

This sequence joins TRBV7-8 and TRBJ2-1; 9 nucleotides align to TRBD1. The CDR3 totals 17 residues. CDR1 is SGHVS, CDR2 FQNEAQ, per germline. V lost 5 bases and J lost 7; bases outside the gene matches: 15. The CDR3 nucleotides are TGTGCCAGCAGCCCATCCTTGACAGGGGGTGTTCGGAATGAGCAGTTCTTC. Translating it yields CASSPSLTGGVRNEQFF. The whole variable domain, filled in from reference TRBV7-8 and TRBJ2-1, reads GAGVSQSPRYKVAKRGQDVALRCDPISGHVSLFWYQQALGQGPEFLTYFQNEAQLDKSGLPSDRFFAERPEGSVSTLKIQRTQQEDSAVYLCASSPSLTGGVRNEQFFGPGTRLTVL.

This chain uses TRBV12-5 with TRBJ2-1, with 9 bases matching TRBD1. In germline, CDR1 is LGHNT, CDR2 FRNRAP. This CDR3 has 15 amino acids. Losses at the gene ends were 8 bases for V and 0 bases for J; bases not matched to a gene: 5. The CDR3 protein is CASSDRGGSYNEQFF. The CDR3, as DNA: TGTGCTAGTTCTGACAGGGGGGGCTCCTACAATGAGCAGTTCTTC.

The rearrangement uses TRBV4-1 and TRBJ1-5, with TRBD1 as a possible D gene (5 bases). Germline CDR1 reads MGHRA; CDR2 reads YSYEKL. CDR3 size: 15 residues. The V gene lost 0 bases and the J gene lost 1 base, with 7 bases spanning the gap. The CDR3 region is CASSQEAGSNQPQHF. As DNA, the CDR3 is TGCGCCAGCAGCCAAGAGGCAGGGAGCAATCAGCCCCAGCATTTT.

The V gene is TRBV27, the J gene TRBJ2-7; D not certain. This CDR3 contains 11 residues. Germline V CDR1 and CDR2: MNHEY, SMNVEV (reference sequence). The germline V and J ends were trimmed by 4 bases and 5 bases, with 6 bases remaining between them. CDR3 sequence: CASSSAHEQYF. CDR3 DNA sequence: TGTGCCAGCAGTTCAGCCCACGAGCAGTACTTC.

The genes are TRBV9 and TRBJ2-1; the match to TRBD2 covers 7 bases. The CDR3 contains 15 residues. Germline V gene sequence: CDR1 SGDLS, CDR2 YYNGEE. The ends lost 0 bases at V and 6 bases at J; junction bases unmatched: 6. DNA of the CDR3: TGTGCCAGCAGCGTAGATGGCGGGAGTACCAATGAGCAGTTCTTC. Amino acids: CASSVDGGSTNEQFF.

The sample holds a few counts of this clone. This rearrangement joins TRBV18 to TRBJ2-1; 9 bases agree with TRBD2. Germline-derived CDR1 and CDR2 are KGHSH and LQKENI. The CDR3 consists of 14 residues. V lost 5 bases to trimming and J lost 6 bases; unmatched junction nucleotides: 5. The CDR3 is CASSSGTSINEQFF. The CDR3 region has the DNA TGTGCCAGCTCATCGGGGACTAGCATCAATGAGCAGTTCTTC.

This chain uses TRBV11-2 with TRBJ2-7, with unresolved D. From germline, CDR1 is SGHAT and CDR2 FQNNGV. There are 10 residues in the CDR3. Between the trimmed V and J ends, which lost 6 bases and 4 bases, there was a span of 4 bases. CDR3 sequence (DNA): TGTGCCAGCAGTCAGTACGAGCAGTACTTC. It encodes CASSQYEQYF.

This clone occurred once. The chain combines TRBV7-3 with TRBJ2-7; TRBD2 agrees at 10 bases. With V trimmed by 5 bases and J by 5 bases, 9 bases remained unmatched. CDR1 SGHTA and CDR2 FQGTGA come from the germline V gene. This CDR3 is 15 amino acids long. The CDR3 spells CASSLLAGGNHEQYF. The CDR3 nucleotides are TGTGCCAGCAGCCTATTAGCGGGAGGTAACCACGAGCAGTACTTC.

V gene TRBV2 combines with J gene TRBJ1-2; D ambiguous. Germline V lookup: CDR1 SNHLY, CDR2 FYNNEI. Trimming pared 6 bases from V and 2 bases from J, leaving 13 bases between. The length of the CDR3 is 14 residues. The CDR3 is CASRRGRPNYGYTF. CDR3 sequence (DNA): TGTGCCAGCAGGCGTGGCAGACCGAACTATGGCTACACCTTC.

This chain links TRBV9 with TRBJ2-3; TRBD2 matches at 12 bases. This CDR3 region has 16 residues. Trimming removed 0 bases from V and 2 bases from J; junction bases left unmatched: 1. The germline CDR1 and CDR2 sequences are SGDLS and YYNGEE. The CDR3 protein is CASSVGTSGTTDTQYF. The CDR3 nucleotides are TGTGCCAGCAGCGTAGGGACTAGCGGGACCACAGATACGCAGTATTTT. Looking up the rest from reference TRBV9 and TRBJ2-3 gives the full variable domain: DSGVTQTPKHLITATGQRVTLRCSPRSGDLSVYWYQQSLDQGLQFLIQYYNGEERAKGNILERFSAQQFPDLHSELNLSSLELGDSALYFCASSVGTSGTTDTQYFGPGTRLTVL.

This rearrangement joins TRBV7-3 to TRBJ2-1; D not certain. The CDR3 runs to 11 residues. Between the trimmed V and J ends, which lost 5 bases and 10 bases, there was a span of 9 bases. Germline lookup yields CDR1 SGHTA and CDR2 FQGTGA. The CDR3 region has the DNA TGTGCCAGCAGCCAGTCTGACGAGCAGTTCTTC. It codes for CASSQSDEQFF.

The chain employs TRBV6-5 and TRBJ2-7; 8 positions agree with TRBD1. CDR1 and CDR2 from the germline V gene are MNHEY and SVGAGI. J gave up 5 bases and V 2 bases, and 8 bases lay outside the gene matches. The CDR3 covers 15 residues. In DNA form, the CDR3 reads TGTGCCAGCAGTTACCCCGACAGGGGAATCAACGAGCAGTACTTC. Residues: CASSYPDRGINEQYF.